This T cell receptor (beta chain) was sequenced during a study of blood T cells in healthy people across ages. Using a J-beta primer mix together with a sample-barcoded 5' primer, a second PCR was run for roughly 7 to 12 cycles. TCRdb recomputed calls from the 5' RACE reads with MiXCR, one row per CDR3 protein. The sample has 780,000 or so distinct CDR3 sequences, more than 55% seen once; the top ten hold 20% to 30%. With respect to this clonotype: Its antigen is still unknown.

Study-wide findings and caveats: Donor CMV status, an unknown factor, possibly confounded changes in expanded clonotypes. Any conclusive comparison of naive versus antigen-experienced cells was prevented by using unsorted PBMCs. Naive CD4+ cells and diversity were both higher in long-lived donors than in aged donors.

Extracted total RNA amounted to at least 5.5 micrograms for each sample. There are 15 residues in the CDR3. CDR1 DFQATT and CDR2 SNEGSKA come from the germline V gene (reference sequence). V was pared by 6 bases and J by 1 base, with 17 bases between. Sample: blood. The sequence was collected from a man between 40 and 49 years old in good health. The rearrangement uses TRBV20-1 and TRBJ2-3; D may be TRBD1 or TRBD2 (5 bases each). CDR3 in amino acids: CSADRDSGRTDTQYF. The CDR3 region has the DNA TGCAGTGCCGATCGAGACAGCGGACGCACAGATACGCAGTATTTT.